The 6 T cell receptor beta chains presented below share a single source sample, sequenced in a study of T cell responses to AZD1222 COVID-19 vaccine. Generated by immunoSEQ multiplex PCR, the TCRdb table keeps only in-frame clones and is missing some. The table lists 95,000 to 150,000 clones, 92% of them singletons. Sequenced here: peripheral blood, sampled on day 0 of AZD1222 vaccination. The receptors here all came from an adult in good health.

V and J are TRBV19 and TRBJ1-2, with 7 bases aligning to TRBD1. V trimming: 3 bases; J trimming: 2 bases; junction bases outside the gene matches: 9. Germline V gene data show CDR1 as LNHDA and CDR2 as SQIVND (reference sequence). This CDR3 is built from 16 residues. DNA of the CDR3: TGTGCCAGTAGTATTTTGAGGACAGGAAACAACTATGGCTACACCTTC. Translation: CASSILRTGNNYGYTF.

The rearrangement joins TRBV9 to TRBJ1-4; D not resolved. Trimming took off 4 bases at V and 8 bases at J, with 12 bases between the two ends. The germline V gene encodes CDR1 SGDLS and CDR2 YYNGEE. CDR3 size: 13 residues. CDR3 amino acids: CASSTGRGEKLFF. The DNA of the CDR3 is TGTGCCAGCAGCACGGGCAGAGGAGAAAAACTGTTTTTT.

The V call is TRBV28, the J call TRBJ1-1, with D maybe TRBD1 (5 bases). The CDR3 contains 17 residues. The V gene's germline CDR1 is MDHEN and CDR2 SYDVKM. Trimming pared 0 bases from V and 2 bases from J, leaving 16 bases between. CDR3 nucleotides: TGTGCCAGCAGTTTATGGGGGACCAGGTTAGGTAACACTGAAGCTTTCTTT. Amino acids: CASSLWGTRLGNTEAFF.

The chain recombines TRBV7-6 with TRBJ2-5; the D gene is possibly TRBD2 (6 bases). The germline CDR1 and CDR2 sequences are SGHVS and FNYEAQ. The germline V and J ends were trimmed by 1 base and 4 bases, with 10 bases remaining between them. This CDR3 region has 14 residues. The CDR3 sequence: CASSLGGGLETQYF. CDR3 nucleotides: TGTGCCAGCAGCTTAGGAGGAGGGTTAGAGACCCAGTACTTC.

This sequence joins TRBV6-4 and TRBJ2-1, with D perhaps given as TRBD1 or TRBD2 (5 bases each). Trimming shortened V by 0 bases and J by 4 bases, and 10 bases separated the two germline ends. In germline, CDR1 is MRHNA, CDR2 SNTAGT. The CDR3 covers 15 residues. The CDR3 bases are TGTGCCAGCAGTGACTCAGGGGACGGTTACAATGAGCAGTTCTTC. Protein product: CASSDSGDGYNEQFF.

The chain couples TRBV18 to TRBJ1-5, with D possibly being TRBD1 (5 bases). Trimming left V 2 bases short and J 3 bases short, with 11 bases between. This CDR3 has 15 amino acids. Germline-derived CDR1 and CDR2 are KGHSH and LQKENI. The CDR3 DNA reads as TGTGCCAGCTCACCATTAGAGGGACTCAATCAGCCCCAGCATTTT. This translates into CASSPLEGLNQPQHF.